This entry features one T cell receptor (beta chain) sequence. There is no known antigen for this receptor. One base away there is no much larger clone; base qualities are not given. The entry originates in a study of chemoradiotherapy in HPV16-positive cancers (dated by TCRdb to between 2022 and 2023). The study in broad terms: Candidate HPV-specific T-cell clones and common TCR motifs were defined by functional T-cell assays performed on cells from two HPV16-positive patients. The study asked whether T-cell immunity against the HPV oncoproteins E6 and E7 changes during chemoradiotherapy and whether it affects survival. Next, the candidate HPV-specific TCRs and motifs were followed in TCR repertoires from under 95 patients with HPV-related cancers.

Broader findings and caveats from the paper: The functional definition of HPV-specific T cells came from only a couple of HPV16-positive patients, and the survival association was reported for HPV16-positive patients. In HPV16-positive patients, expansion of HPV-responsive T cells during chemoradiotherapy was associated with improved recurrence-free survival. Expansion of candidate HPV-specific clones and E7-related TCR motifs was observed in the tumor microenvironment during treatment, whereas no such expansion was observed for non-HPV-specific T cells.

The method was the immunoSEQ multiplex PCR assay. In TCRdb, the immuneACCESS table is reduced to in-frame sequences with V and J assigned. These tables do not hold every clone; where another copy was compared, an unresolved V gene accounts for under half, and the others remain unexplained. The sample table contains roughly 9,800 clones; only one count was recorded for roughly 83% of them. The top ten hold more than 2% of the sample. Because repertoires were sampled repeatedly during chemoradiotherapy, clonal expansion in the tumor microenvironment could be followed. The junction shows trimming of 6 bases on V and 2 bases on J, plus 15 bases between the germline ends. The CDR3 numbers 15 residues from cysteine through phenylalanine. Of the read, only the CDR3 DNA is kept; its 45 bases are in frame from base 1. Taken from the germline V gene, the CDR1 and CDR2 loops are MNHEY and SVGAGI.

The sequence links TRBV6-5 to TRBJ2-3; the D gene is possibly TRBD1 or TRBD2, with 5 bases matching each. The TCR comes from a human donor with HPV-associated anogenital cancer. Sequenced here: blood, sampled from a patient who underwent chemoradiotherapy. The CDR3 region has the sequence CASSPLGADTDTQYF. The base sequence is TGTGCCAGCAGCCCCCTCGGGGCAGACACAGATACGCAGTATTTT.